One and the same sample provided the 2 T cell receptor beta chains below, sequenced in a study of OX40 agonist ivuxolimab in advanced cancers. Some clones are missing from TCRdb's copy, which holds only in-frame ones; the method was immunoSEQ multiplex PCR. The table shows around 48,000 clones, with 84% occurring only once. Sequences were derived from CD4+ or CD8+ T cells sorted from blood, sampled in a trial of the OX40 agonist ivuxolimab. The receptors here all came from an adult with an advanced solid tumor such as melanoma, head and neck, liver or kidney cancer.

This clone has more than one count but fewer than ten. The chain is built from TRBV30 and TRBJ2-3; weak D call: TRBD2 (5 bases). V was clipped by 2 bases and J by 8 bases, with 8 bases between them. There are 11 residues in the CDR3. Germline lookup yields CDR1 GTSNPN and CDR2 SVGIG (reference sequence). The CDR3 sequence: CAWSRTSTQYF. As DNA, the CDR3 is TGTGCCTGGAGTAGGACTTCTACGCAGTATTTT.

V is TRBV15 and J is TRBJ2-7; possible D gene TRBD1, 6 bases. CDR3 size: 18 residues. CDR1 and CDR2 from the germline V gene are LNHNV and YYDKDF (reference sequence). V dropped 0 bases and J dropped 2 bases, with 20 bases sitting between them. This CDR3 is CATSREPLGQTLAYEQYF. The CDR3 coding sequence is TGTGCCACCAGCAGAGAACCCCTAGGACAGACCCTTGCCTACGAGCAGTACTTC. The full variable domain, rest sourced from reference TRBV15 and TRBJ2-7, is DAMVIQNPRYQVTQFGKPVTLSCSQTLNHNVMYWYQQKSSQAPKLLFHYYDKDFNNEADTPDNFQSRRPNTSFCFLDIRSPGLGDTAMYLCATSREPLGQTLAYEQYFGPGTRLTVT.